Detailed here is one TCR beta chain. Antigen specificity is unknown. These data belong to a study of CD8 T cells in ankylosing spondylitis. Points from the study as a whole: CD8+ cells made up the disease-linked clones, which were relatively rare in peripheral blood. Previous work reported some of these motif variants in the synovial fluid and blood of reactive arthritis. Enrichment of disease-linked clones was reportedly significant in matched ankylosing spondylitis synovial fluid. Blood of patients with ankylosing spondylitis appeared to be characterized by a TCR beta motif of 8 or 9 highly homologous variants.

Quantitative 5'-RACE with molecular barcodes generated TCR beta libraries. TCRdb analysed the 5' RACE reads with MiXCR anew, one entry per CDR3 protein. The sample yields some 700,000 distinct CDR3 sequences, roughly 19% seen once. The V gene end was trimmed by 2 bases and the J gene end by 3 bases; junction bases not matched to a gene: 4. Looked up from germline, CDR1 is LGHNA and CDR2 is YNFKEQ. CDR3 length: 16 amino acids. The genes are TRBV4-2 and TRBJ2-2, with TRBD2 identical over 9 bases. The sequencing input was blood, either unsorted or a sorted T cell fraction (not recorded which). This receptor was identified in a male donor with ankylosing spondylitis. In DNA, the CDR3 is TGTGCCAGCAGCCAACAGGCGGGGGGGTACACCGGGGAGCTGTTTTTT. It is translated as CASSQQAGGYTGELFF.